This passage covers 9 T cell receptor beta chains from one sample sequenced in a study of cytomegalovirus exposure and HLA in healthy donors (dated by TCRdb to the late 2010s). The library relied on the immunoSEQ multiplex PCR assay. TCRdb obtained this table from immuneACCESS and retained in-frame rearrangements with V and J assigned. These tables miss some clones; where compared with another copy, unresolved V genes account for less than half of the shortfall, and the remainder is unexplained. The sample table holds roughly 60,000 clones, of which roughly 95% were seen once. The ten largest clones represent around 1.2% of the sample. Sequencing used PBMCs. These receptors were obtained from a woman aged 18-29 years in good health and CMV-seronegative.

The chain recombines TRBV4-1 with TRBJ1-5, with 10 positions matching TRBD1. The germline gives CDR1 MGHRA, CDR2 YSYEKL. The CDR3 extends over 18 amino acids. The trim removed 4 bases at V and 0 bases at J, leaving 9 bases unmatched. DNA for the CDR3: TGCGCCAGCAGCCTTAGGGGACAGGGGAGGTATAGCAATCAGCCCCAGCATTTT. Its translation: CASSLRGQGRYSNQPQHF.

The CDR3 is CASSRRPSGYSDTQYF. The CDR3 region has the DNA TGTGCCAGCAGCCGCCGTCCGAGCGGGTACTCAGATACGCAGTATTTT. The V and J genes are TRBV27 and TRBJ2-3; TRBD2 is a possible D gene (6 bases). The germline CDR1 and CDR2 sequences are MNHEY and SMNVEV (reference sequence). The length of the CDR3 is 16 residues. Between the trimmed V and J ends, which lost 6 bases and 4 bases, there was a span of 20 bases.

The chain is built from TRBV29-1 and TRBJ1-2; 10 bases align to TRBD1. The CDR3 contains 15 residues. Germline loops: CDR1 SQVTM, CDR2 ANQGSEA. With V trimmed by 6 bases and J by 7 bases, 14 bases remained unmatched. CDR3 DNA: TGCAGCGTGGCCCCTCGGGACAGGGGATTGGGTGGCTACACCTTC. This gives the protein CSVAPRDRGLGGYTF. Full variable domain (missing parts from reference TRBV29-1 and TRBJ1-2): SAVISQKPSRDICQRGTSLTIQCQVDSQVTMMFWYRQQPGQSLTLIATANQGSEATYESGFVIDKFPISRPNLTFSTLTVSNMSPEDSSIYLCSVAPRDRGLGGYTFGSGTRLTVV.

This clone was seen once. This sequence joins TRBV7-9 and TRBJ2-3; TRBD2 matches 8 bases. With V trimmed by 5 bases and J by 4 bases, 8 bases remained unmatched. CDR3 size: 15 residues. Germline CDR1 SEHNR, CDR2 FQNEAQ (reference sequence). Here the CDR3 reads CASSGPGGRADTQYF. DNA for the CDR3: TGTGCCAGCAGCGGACCGGGGGGGCGGGCAGATACGCAGTATTTT.

This chain joins TRBV11-3 and TRBJ2-1; 7 nucleotides line up with TRBD1. The CDR3 runs to 16 residues. Germline V gene data show CDR1 as SGHNT and CDR2 as YENEEA. V dropped 1 base and J dropped 2; count of bases not matched to a gene: 5. Here the CDR3 reads CASSLAPTGTYNEQFF. CDR3 DNA sequence: TGTGCCAGCAGCTTAGCCCCGACAGGGACCTACAATGAGCAGTTCTTC.

The chain couples TRBV7-2 to TRBJ2-7; D is possibly TRBD1 (6 bases). The length of the CDR3 is 15 residues. In germline, CDR1 is SGHTA, CDR2 FQGNSA. V shed 5 bases and J shed 0 bases, with 14 bases lying between them. The CDR3 is CASSPPRDNSYEQYF. For the CDR3, the DNA is TGTGCCAGCAGCCCACCCCGGGACAACTCCTACGAGCAGTACTTC.

As to this clone: A read error may account for a junction end that differs from germline. The V and J genes are TRBV7-6 and TRBJ2-3; 7 positions agree with TRBD2. Germline lookup yields CDR1 SGHVS and CDR2 FNYEAQ. This CDR3 is built from 16 residues. The CDR3 DNA sequence: TGTGGCAGCAGCTTCGCTAGCGGACCTGTCACAGATACGCAGTATTTT. Its translation is CGSSFASGPVTDTQYF.

The V call is TRBV2, the J call TRBJ1-1, with TRBD1 matching over 8 bases. V was clipped by 6 bases and J by 4 bases; unmatched bases: 4. This CDR3 comprises 13 residues. Germline CDR1 reads SNHLY; CDR2 reads FYNNEI. The chain's CDR3 is CASRPTGGTEAFF. The DNA for the CDR3 is TGTGCCAGCAGGCCAACAGGGGGCACTGAAGCTTTCTTT. The variable domain in full, with the rest retrieved from reference TRBV2 and TRBJ1-1, is EPEVTQTPSHQVTQMGQEVILRCVPISNHLYFYWYRQILGQKVEFLVSFYNNEISEKSEIFDDQFSVERPDGSNFTLKIRSTKLEDSAMYFCASRPTGGTEAFFGQGTRLTVV.

The V gene is TRBV28, the J gene TRBJ1-4; TRBD1 matches at 9 bases. The CDR3 sequence is 15 residues long. In germline, CDR1 is MDHEN, CDR2 SYDVKM. With V trimmed by 7 bases and J by 0 bases, 3 bases remained unmatched. CDR3 amino acids: CASTTGGATNEKLFF. CDR3 coding DNA: TGTGCCAGCACCACAGGGGGCGCAACTAATGAAAAACTGTTTTTT.